The 12 T cell receptor beta chains listed next were all sequenced from one sample in a study of T-cell reconstitution after alpha-beta-depleted transplantation in children. A library of TCRbeta sequences, prepared with unique molecular identifiers, was generated. Via MiXCR, TCRdb re-called the PCR reads, giving one row per CDR3 protein. Of some 6,700 distinct CDR3 sequences listed, 16% are singletons. The sequencing used PBMCs, collected before TCRalphabeta/CD19-depleted stem cell transplant. The receptors shown here come from a boy younger than 10 with acute lymphoblastic leukemia, due to receive a stem cell transplant.

By proportion, this clonotype is medium-sized. The chain joins TRBV12-3 or TRBV12-4 to TRBJ2-1; D is perhaps TRBD1 or TRBD2 (5 bases each). With 6 bases removed from V and 6 bases from J, the gap between germline ends came to 18 bases. The CDR3 totals 15 residues. CDR3 in amino acids: CASSPERGGGNEQFF. The CDR3 DNA is TGTGCCAGCAGCCCCGAGCGTGGTGGGGGCAATGAGCAGTTCTTC.

By proportion, this clonotype is medium-sized. The V and J genes are TRBV20-1 and TRBJ1-2; 7 bases line up with TRBD1. The CDR3 has 12 amino acids. Germline V lookup: CDR1 DFQATT, CDR2 SNEGSKA (reference sequence). V shed 4 bases and J 7 bases; nucleotides not matched to a gene: 6. Here the CDR3 reads CSAIDRVFGYTF. CDR3 DNA sequence: TGCAGTGCTATTGACAGGGTATTTGGCTACACCTTC.

By sample fraction, this clonotype is medium-sized. This chain links TRBV5-5 with TRBJ2-3; TRBD1 is a possible D gene (5 bases). With 4 bases removed from V and 2 bases from J, the gap between germline ends came to 17 bases. The CDR3 spans 16 residues. Looked up from germline, CDR1 is SGHKS and CDR2 is YYEKEE (reference sequence). The CDR3, as DNA: TGTGCCAGCAGCGGGGCCAAGACAGCGAACACAGATACGCAGTATTTT. This gives the protein CASSGAKTANTDTQYF.

This clonotype counts as medium-sized. The chain has TRBV24-1 and TRBJ2-7; 10 bases fit TRBD1. The V segment lost 6 bases and the J segment 3 bases; nucleotides outside the gene matches: 7. This CDR3 has 15 amino acids. CDR1 is KGHDR, CDR2 SFDVKD, per germline. CDR3 DNA: TGTGCCACCAGTCATCCGGGACAGGGGATCTACGAGCAGTACTTC. Translation: CATSHPGQGIYEQYF.

This clonotype is classed as medium-sized. The V and J genes are TRBV5-5 and TRBJ2-3; 7 bases line up with TRBD2. V was clipped by 4 bases and J by 3 bases; unmatched bases: 8. This CDR3 region has 15 residues. Germline V lookup: CDR1 SGHKS, CDR2 YYEKEE (reference sequence). CDR3 protein: CASSDSGRRTDTQYF. The CDR3 DNA reads as TGTGCCAGCAGCGATTCCGGGAGGAGGACAGATACGCAGTATTTT.

Only a few counts were recorded for this clonotype. The CDR3 DNA is TGTGCCAGCAGCTTACCAGGGATCGGCTATGGCTACACCTTC. Amino acid sequence: CASSLPGIGYGYTF. The V call is TRBV11-2, the J call TRBJ1-2; D perhaps matches TRBD1 (5 bases). CDR1 SGHAT and CDR2 FQNNGV come from the germline V gene. CDR3 length: 14 amino acids. Trimming removed 2 bases from V and 4 bases from J, with 11 bases in between.

This clonotype is labeled medium-sized. The genes are TRBV28 and TRBJ2-7; perhaps TRBD1 as D (5 bases). The V gene lost 4 bases and the J gene lost 5 bases, with 15 bases spanning the gap. Per germline, CDR1 MDHEN and CDR2 SYDVKM. This CDR3 is 14 amino acids long. The CDR3 DNA sequence: TGTGCCAGCAGTTACAGGACCTTTGGGAACGAGCAGTACTTC. It is translated as CASSYRTFGNEQYF.

This clonotype rates as medium-sized. The genes are TRBV7-8 and TRBJ1-5, with no clear D. There are 16 residues in the CDR3. Germline-derived CDR1 and CDR2 are SGHVS and FQNEAQ. With 4 bases removed from V and 0 bases from J, the gap between germline ends came to 13 bases. CDR3 sequence reads: CASSSGRRPSNQPQHF. The CDR3 coding sequence is TGTGCCAGCAGCTCAGGACGGAGACCTAGCAATCAGCCCCAGCATTTT.

This clonotype is categorized as medium-sized. V and J are TRBV5-1 and TRBJ1-2, with D possibly being TRBD1 (5 bases). V was cut by 0 bases and J by 8 bases, with 14 bases left in between. Germline lookup yields CDR1 SGHRS and CDR2 YFSETQ. The CDR3 covers 14 residues. The CDR3 region is CASSLVSGPGGYTF. For the CDR3, the DNA is TGCGCCAGCAGCTTGGTTTCAGGGCCGGGCGGCTACACCTTC. The full variable domain, with the rest looked up from reference TRBV5-1 and TRBJ1-2, is KAGVTQTPRYLIKTRGQQVTLSCSPISGHRSVSWYQQTPGQGLQFLFEYFSETQRNKGNFPGRFSGRQFSNSRSEMNVSTLELGDSALYLCASSLVSGPGGYTFGSGTRLTVV.

By sample fraction, this clonotype is medium-sized. The V gene is TRBV10-2, the J gene TRBJ2-7, with D hard to call. The CDR3 extends over 11 amino acids. Trimming removed 8 bases at V and 2 bases at J, with 7 bases between. Germline-derived CDR1 and CDR2 are WSHSY and SAAADI. In DNA form, the CDR3 reads TGCGCCAGCGGGCCAGCCTACGAGCAGTACTTC. This translates into CASGPAYEQYF.

This clonotype has at least ten counts. V usage is TRBV7-3 and J usage is TRBJ1-6; the D gene is possibly TRBD1 (6 bases). The CDR3 consists of 14 residues. Germline CDR1 SGHTA, CDR2 FQGTGA. Trimming took 2 bases from V and 10 from J, leaving 12 bases between them. The DNA for the CDR3 is TGTGCCAGCAGCTTATACGGGACAAACTCACCCCTCCACTTT. Translated, it gives CASSLYGTNSPLHF.

Relative to its sample, this clonotype is medium-sized (0.01 to 0.1%). DNA of the CDR3: TGTGCCAGCAGCCAAGATTACGGGCGGGGGCCCTCCTACAATGAGCAGTTCTTC. It yields the protein CASSQDYGRGPSYNEQFF. The genes are TRBV3-1 and TRBJ2-1, with a tentative D call TRBD2 (7 bases). V lost 0 bases, J lost 0 bases, and 15 bases lay in between. This CDR3 is built from 18 residues. Germline-derived CDR1 and CDR2 are LGHDT and YNNKEL (reference sequence).